This TCR beta chain was captured in a study of cytomegalovirus exposure and HLA in healthy donors. CDR3 length: 14 residues. Germline V gene sequence: CDR1 SGHNT, CDR2 YENEEA. Trimming took 1 base from V and 0 from J, leaving 5 bases between them. Broader study findings: CMV antigen specificity was confirmed in vitro for three CMV-associated chains. A later analysis reportedly identified an Asian-associated ancestry cluster as carrying fewer N-insertions than the approximately 670-donor mean.

Vbeta (60) and Jbeta (13) primers were used in the PCR. Data came from immunoSEQ multiplex PCR; TCRdb stores just in-frame clones and leaves some out. The sample carries 60,000 to 70,000 clones, almost 70% recorded once. On this clone itself: Antigen specificity is unknown.

Source material: PBMCs. This clonotype was sampled from a man aged 35-49 years in good health and CMV-seropositive. The rearrangement uses TRBV11-3 and TRBJ2-3; TRBD1 might be the D (5 bases). Here the CDR3 reads CASSLGQSTDTQYF. Written as DNA, the CDR3 is TGTGCCAGCAGCTTAGGACAGAGCACAGATACGCAGTATTTT.